These 14 T cell receptor beta chains were all obtained from the same sample, sequenced in a study of CD8 T cells in Susac syndrome. With random hexamers, 0.5 to 1 ug RNA was reverse transcribed. TCRdb reanalysed the immunoSEQ multiplex PCR reads using MiXCR and keeps one entry per CDR3 protein. The sample consists of some 130,000 distinct CDR3 sequences, roughly 94% of them appearing once. Source material: CD8+ T cells from PBMCs. Every receptor here comes from a human donor with Susac syndrome.

The chain joins TRBV29-1 to TRBJ2-7; 10 bases match TRBD2. Unmatched junction bases numbered 6, after V lost 4 bases and J lost 6 bases. Per germline, CDR1 SQVTM and CDR2 ANQGSEA. The CDR3 spans 13 residues. The CDR3 here is CSVVGLAGAEQYF. CDR3 nucleotides: TGCAGCGTTGTAGGTCTAGCGGGAGCCGAGCAGTACTTC.

This sequence joins TRBV6-5 and TRBJ2-3, with TRBD2 matching over 11 bases. The CDR3 spans 15 residues. The V segment lost 6 bases and the J segment 2 bases; nucleotides outside the gene matches: 4. Looked up from germline, CDR1 is MNHEY and CDR2 is SVGAGI. The DNA for the CDR3 is TGTGCCAGCAGCTTACTAGCGGGAGTCACAGATACGCAGTATTTT. Protein: CASSLLAGVTDTQYF.

The chain couples TRBV9 to TRBJ1-2; 10 nucleotides align to TRBD1. Germline lookup yields CDR1 SGDLS and CDR2 YYNGEE. Trimming at V came to 2 bases and at J to 5 bases, leaving 9 bases not matched to a gene. CDR3 size: 16 residues. CDR3 DNA: TGTGCCAGCAGCGTCGAGGGGACAGGGGCAGGGTATGGCTACACCTTC. It is translated as CASSVEGTGAGYGYTF.

To note about this clonotype: At one boundary the junction diverges from the germline segment, which might be a read error. V gene TRBV5-6 combines with J gene TRBJ2-7, with D perhaps TRBD1 (6 bases). Germline assignment: CDR1 SGHDT and CDR2 YYEEEE. This CDR3 is 13 amino acids long. CDR3 in amino acids: CACSLGAGYEQYF. Written as DNA, the CDR3 is TGTGCCTGCAGCTTGGGGGCAGGCTACGAGCAGTACTTC.

The chain combines TRBV11-2 with TRBJ2-7; TRBD2 matches 7 bases. The CDR3 is 15 amino acids. V gave up 1 base and J gave up 5 bases; unmatched junction bases: 8. The V gene's germline CDR1 is SGHAT and CDR2 FQNNGV. The CDR3 bases are TGTGCCAGCAGCTTAGCCAGCGGGGTACTTCACGAGCAGTACTTC. It specifies CASSLASGVLHEQYF.

V usage is TRBV3-1 and J usage is TRBJ2-1; tentatively, D is TRBD2 (6 bases). This CDR3 contains 13 residues. Germline V CDR1 and CDR2: LGHDT, YNNKEL (reference sequence). V was pared by 7 bases and J by 8 bases, with 15 bases between. DNA of the CDR3: TGTGCCAGCATCGGGGGTGAGGTGGATGAGCAGTTCTTC. Translated, it gives CASIGGEVDEQFF.

The CDR3 loop reads CASSTVTTDEQFF. The CDR3 DNA follows: TGTGCCAGCAGCACCGTCACTACAGATGAGCAGTTCTTC. The chain has TRBV6-5 and TRBJ2-1; no definite D call. The germline V gene has CDR1 MNHEY and CDR2 SVGAGI. The CDR3 is 13 amino acids. Trimming stripped 6 bases from V and 8 bases from J, with 14 bases between.

V usage is TRBV3-1 and J usage is TRBJ2-1, with D hard to call. In germline, CDR1 is LGHDT, CDR2 YNNKEL (reference sequence). The V end was cut by 3 bases, the J end by 6 bases, with 9 bases between. The CDR3 is made up of 13 amino acids. Here the CDR3 DNA reads TGTGCCAGCAGCCAGCCTAGTTCCAATGAGCAGTTCTTC. Encoded protein: CASSQPSSNEQFF.

In DNA, the CDR3 is TGTGCCAGCAGCTCAGAGACAGGAGACCTCACAGATACGCAGTATTTT. Its protein product is CASSSETGDLTDTQYF. The chain uses TRBV7-2 and TRBJ2-3; weak D call: TRBD1 (6 bases). Trimming pared 4 bases from V and 2 bases from J, leaving 16 bases between. The CDR3 has 16 amino acids. Germline assignment: CDR1 SGHTA and CDR2 FQGNSA.

This clonotype was seen once. V gene TRBV20-1 combines with J gene TRBJ1-5; D is undetermined. The CDR3 is 16 residues long. The V gene's germline CDR1 is DFQATT and CDR2 SNEGSKA (reference sequence). Trimming removed 5 bases from V and 3 bases from J, with 20 bases in between. The CDR3 reads CSAGSLTGQNNQPQHF. DNA for the CDR3: TGCAGTGCTGGCTCGTTAACGGGCCAGAACAATCAGCCCCAGCATTTT.

This clonotype has only one observation. J is TRBJ1-2 and V is TRBV20-1; D gene unclear. Trimming pared 3 bases from V and 4 bases from J, leaving 9 bases between. Germline CDR1 DFQATT, CDR2 SNEGSKA (reference sequence). CDR3 length: 12 residues. The CDR3 region has the DNA TGCAGTGCTAGCTGGGAGGGCTATGGCTACACCTTC. As protein: CSASWEGYGYTF.

The V and J genes are TRBV6-2 or TRBV6-3 and TRBJ2-7, with 7 bases aligning to TRBD2. V lost 4 bases and J lost 2; bases outside the gene matches: 8. The CDR3 totals 15 residues. Germline V gene sequence: CDR1 MNHEY, CDR2 SVGEGT. The CDR3 loop is CASSSWRETTYEQYF. The CDR3 nucleotides are TGTGCCAGCAGTTCATGGCGGGAGACTACCTACGAGCAGTACTTC.

This rearrangement joins TRBV7-3 to TRBJ2-1; D might be TRBD1 (6 bases). Trimming cost V 6 bases and J 0 bases, with 12 bases left between them. Germline V gives CDR1 SGHTA, CDR2 FQGTGA. The CDR3 runs 15 residues. In nucleotides, the CDR3 is TGTGCCAGCAGGCCCGGGACATTCTCCTACAATGAGCAGTTCTTC. Translation gives CASRPGTFSYNEQFF.

The chain uses TRBV27 and TRBJ2-3; possibly TRBD1 or TRBD2 for D (5 bases each). With 5 bases removed from V and 0 bases from J, the gap between germline ends came to 9 bases. The CDR3 loop spans 14 amino acids. CDR1 is MNHEY, CDR2 SMNVEV, per germline (reference sequence). The CDR3 DNA reads TGTGCCAGCAGTACTTGGGACAGCACAGATACGCAGTATTTT. It translates to CASSTWDSTDTQYF.